This is a list of T cell receptor beta chains from one sample in a study of blood T cell repertoires in COVID-19. Here immunoSEQ multiplex PCR was the method, and the copy in TCRdb shows in-frame clones only, minus some. The sample contains roughly 120,000 clones, roughly nine tenths of which appear only once. The sequenced sample consisted of peripheral blood. These receptors came from a man aged 55 to 70 with COVID-19, enrolled during active disease. Both conserved end residues are trimmed from each CDR3. Size tells how often a clone was seen (once, few, many) or the class of an expanded clone, and some rows leave it out.

CDR3 | J | V | size
ASSLGQAMNYGYT | TRBJ1-2 | TRBV11-1 | once
ASRGAWNEQF | TRBJ2-1 | TRBV27 | .
ASEEQSIAEQY | TRBJ2-7 | TRBV5-5 | .
ASRYPEENEQF | TRBJ2-1 | TRBV6-5 | .
ATSDLQRTGGREY | TRBJ2-3 | TRBV24-1 | .
ASSTPTSGKRTDTQY | TRBJ2-3 | TRBV19 | .
ASSYSQVGETEAF | TRBJ1-1 | TRBV6-5 | .
ASSYSPRGAGGWVNQPQH | TRBJ1-5 | TRBV6-2/TRBV6-3 | .
ASTLRPGGNEKLF | TRBJ1-4 | TRBV7-9 | .
ASSLDPSGYEQY | TRBJ2-7 | TRBV11-3 | .
ATSAPRLGSSYNEQF | TRBJ2-1 | TRBV24-1 | .
ASSQGATNEKLF | TRBJ1-4 | TRBV18 | .
ASTSGVSEQF | TRBJ2-1 | TRBV11-2 | .
AWSTGQDNSPLH | TRBJ1-6 | TRBV30 | .
ASSPARESNTEAF | TRBJ1-1 | TRBV18 | .
ATSDPRQGNTGELF | TRBJ2-2 | TRBV24-1 | .